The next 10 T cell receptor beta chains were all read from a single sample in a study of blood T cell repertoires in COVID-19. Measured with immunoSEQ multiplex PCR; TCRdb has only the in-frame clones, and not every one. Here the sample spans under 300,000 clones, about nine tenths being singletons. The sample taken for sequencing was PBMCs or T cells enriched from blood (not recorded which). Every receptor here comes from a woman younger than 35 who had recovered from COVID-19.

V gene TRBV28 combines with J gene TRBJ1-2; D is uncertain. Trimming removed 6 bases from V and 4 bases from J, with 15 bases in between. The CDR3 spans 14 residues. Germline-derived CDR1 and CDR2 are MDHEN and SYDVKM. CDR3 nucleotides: TGTGCCAGCAGACCCCCCGGGTCTGGCTATGGCTACACCTTC. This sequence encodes CASRPPGSGYGYTF.

For the CDR3, the DNA is TGTGCCAGCAGCCCTCGTACGGGGGGGAGCCCGACCTACAATGAGCAGTTCTTC. It translates to CASSPRTGGSPTYNEQFF. This rearrangement joins TRBV11-3 to TRBJ2-1, with TRBD2 identical over 8 bases. The CDR3 covers 18 residues. The J segment lost 2 bases and the V segment lost 5 bases, leaving 14 bases of the junction unmatched. Germline CDR1 SGHNT, CDR2 YENEEA.

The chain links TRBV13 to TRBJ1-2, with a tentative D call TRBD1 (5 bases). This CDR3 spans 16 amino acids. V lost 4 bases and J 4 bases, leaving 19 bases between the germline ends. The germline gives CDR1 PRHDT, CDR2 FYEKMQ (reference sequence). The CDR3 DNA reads TGTGCCAGCAGCTCCCCACGAGTCAAGGGGCGCTATGGCTACACCTTC. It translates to CASSSPRVKGRYGYTF.

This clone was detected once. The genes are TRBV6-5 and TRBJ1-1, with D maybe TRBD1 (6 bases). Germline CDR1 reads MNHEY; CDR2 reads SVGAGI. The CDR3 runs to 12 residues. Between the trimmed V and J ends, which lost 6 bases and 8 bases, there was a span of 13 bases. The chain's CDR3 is CASSGQLPEAFF. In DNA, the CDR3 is TGTGCCAGCAGCGGACAGCTTCCCGAAGCTTTCTTT.

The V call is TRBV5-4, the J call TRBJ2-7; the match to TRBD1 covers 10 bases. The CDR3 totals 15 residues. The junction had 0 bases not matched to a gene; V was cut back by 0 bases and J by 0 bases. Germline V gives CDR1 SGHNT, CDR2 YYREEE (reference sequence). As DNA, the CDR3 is TGTGCCAGCAGCTTGGGGACAGGGGGCTCCTACGAGCAGTACTTC. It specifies CASSLGTGGSYEQYF.

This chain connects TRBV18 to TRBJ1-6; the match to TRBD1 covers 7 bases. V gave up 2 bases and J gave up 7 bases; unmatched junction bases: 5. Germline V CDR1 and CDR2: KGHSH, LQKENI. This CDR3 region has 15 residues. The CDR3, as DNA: TGTGCCAGCTCACCAGGTACAGGGGTAAATTCACCCCTCCACTTT. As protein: CASSPGTGVNSPLHF.

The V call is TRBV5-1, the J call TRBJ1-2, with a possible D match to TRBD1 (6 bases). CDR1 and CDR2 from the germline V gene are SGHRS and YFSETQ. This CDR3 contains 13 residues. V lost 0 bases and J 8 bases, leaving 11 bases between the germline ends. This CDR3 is CASSLAGETGYTF. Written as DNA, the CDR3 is TGCGCCAGCAGCTTGGCAGGGGAGACGGGCTACACCTTC. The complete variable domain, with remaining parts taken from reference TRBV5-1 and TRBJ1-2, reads KAGVTQTPRYLIKTRGQQVTLSCSPISGHRSVSWYQQTPGQGLQFLFEYFSETQRNKGNFPGRFSGRQFSNSRSEMNVSTLELGDSALYLCASSLAGETGYTFGSGTRLTVV.

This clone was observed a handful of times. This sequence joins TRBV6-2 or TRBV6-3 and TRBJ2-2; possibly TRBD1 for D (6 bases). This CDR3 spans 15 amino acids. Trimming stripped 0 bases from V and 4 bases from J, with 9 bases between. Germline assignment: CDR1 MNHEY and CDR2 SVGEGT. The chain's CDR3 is CASSYSQGFTGELFF. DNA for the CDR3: TGTGCCAGCAGTTACTCGCAGGGGTTCACCGGGGAGCTGTTTTTT.

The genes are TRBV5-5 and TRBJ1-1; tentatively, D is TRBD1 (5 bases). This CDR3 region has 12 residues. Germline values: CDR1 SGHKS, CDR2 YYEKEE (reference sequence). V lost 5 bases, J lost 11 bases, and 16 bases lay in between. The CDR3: CASRQTQGSAFF. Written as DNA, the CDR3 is TGTGCCAGCAGACAAACCCAGGGTTCGGCTTTCTTT.

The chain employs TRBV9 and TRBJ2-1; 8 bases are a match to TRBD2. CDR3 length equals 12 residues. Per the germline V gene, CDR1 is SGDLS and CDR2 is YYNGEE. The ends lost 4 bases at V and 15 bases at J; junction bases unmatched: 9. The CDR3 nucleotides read TGTGCCAGCAGCCCCCCCGGGCGGGAGGCGTTCTTC. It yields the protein CASSPPGREAFF.